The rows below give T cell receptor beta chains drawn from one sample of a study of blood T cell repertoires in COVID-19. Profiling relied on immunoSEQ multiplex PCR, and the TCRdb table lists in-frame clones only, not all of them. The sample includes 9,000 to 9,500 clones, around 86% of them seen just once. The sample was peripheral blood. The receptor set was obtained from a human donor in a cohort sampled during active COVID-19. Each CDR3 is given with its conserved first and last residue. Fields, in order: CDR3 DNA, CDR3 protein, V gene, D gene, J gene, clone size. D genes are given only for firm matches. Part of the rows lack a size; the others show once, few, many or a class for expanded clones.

TGCGCCAGCAGCCAAGATACCCAGGGCCTTGGCTACACCTTC | CASSQDTQGLGYTF | TRBV4-3 | . | TRBJ1-2 | .
TGTGCCAGCAGGGGGACAGCTATGAATTCACCCCTCCACTTT | CASRGTAMNSPLHF | TRBV6-5 | TRBD1 | TRBJ1-6 | .
TGTGCCAGCAGCTGGGGACTAGCGGGAGTTTGGATGGCGGACGAGCAGTACTTC | CASSWGLAGVWMADEQYF | TRBV11-2 | TRBD2 | TRBJ2-7 | .
TGTGCCAGCAGTTTCAGGGGGTTTACCTACAATGAGCAGTTCTTC | CASSFRGFTYNEQFF | TRBV28 | TRBD1 | TRBJ2-1 | .
TGTGCCAGCAGTTGGCAGGGGGTACACGAGCAGTACTTC | CASSWQGVHEQYF | TRBV27 | TRBD1 | TRBJ2-7 | .
TGTGCCAGCAGCCAAGATGGGAGACTAGCGGGAGGGTCTGAGCAGTTCTTC | CASSQDGRLAGGSEQFF | TRBV3-1/TRBV3-2 | TRBD2 | TRBJ2-1 | .
TGTGCCACCCTATACAGGGGGAGCACAGATACGCAGTATTTT | CATLYRGSTDTQYF | TRBV2 | TRBD1 | TRBJ2-3 | .
TGTGCCACCCTAAATCCTCTAGTTCACGAGCAGTACTTC | CATLNPLVHEQYF | TRBV28 | . | TRBJ2-7 | .
TGTGCCAGCAGCCCAGGGGGACTAGATGTACCCGAGCAGTACTTC | CASSPGGLDVPEQYF | TRBV28 | . | TRBJ2-7 | once
TGCGCCAGCAGCTTGGCCGGGTCCTACGAGCAGTACTTC | CASSLAGSYEQYF | TRBV5-1 | . | TRBJ2-7 | .
TGTGCCAGCAGCCCCAGCTTAGCGGGAGACTACGAGCAGTACTTC | CASSPSLAGDYEQYF | TRBV9 | TRBD2 | TRBJ2-7 | .
TGCGCCAGCAGCTTGGTTTTAAACACCGGGGAGCTGTTTTTT | CASSLVLNTGELFF | TRBV5-1 | . | TRBJ2-2 | .
TGTGCCAGCAGTAAAGGACTAGCGGGAGTAGGAGATACGCAGTATTTT | CASSKGLAGVGDTQYF | TRBV2 | TRBD2 | TRBJ2-3 | .
TGTGCCAGCCGGGACGCGGGGAAACCCGAGCAGTACTTC | CASRDAGKPEQYF | TRBV27 | . | TRBJ2-7 | .
TGTGCCAGTAGTCCGGACTGGAACCAGGTTCAGTACTTC | CASSPDWNQVQYF | TRBV19 | . | TRBJ2-4 | .
TGTGCCAGCAGTTTAGGGACTCGAAACACCGGGGAGCTGTTTTTT | CASSLGTRNTGELFF | TRBV28 | . | TRBJ2-2 | .
TGCACCAGCAAAGCGGACAGGGAATTTCCAGATACGCAGTATTTT | CTSKADREFPDTQYF | TRBV1 | . | TRBJ2-3 | .